This T cell receptor (beta chain) derives from a study of T cell responses to AZD1222 COVID-19 vaccine. The CDR3 is 14 amino acids. Germline loops: CDR1 SEHNR, CDR2 FQNEAQ (reference sequence). Trimming stripped 1 base from V and 4 bases from J, with 5 bases between. TCRdb's copy holds only in-frame clones and misses some; the assay was immunoSEQ multiplex PCR. Counted here are 85,000 to 90,000 clones, roughly 89% occurring once; the ten biggest clones make up 4% to 5%. This clone was seen a handful of times. This chain connects TRBV7-9 to TRBJ1-6; the D is unclear. This sequence was found in an adult who received the AZD1222 COVID-19 vaccine. The source material was peripheral blood, sampled 28 days after the second AZD1222 dose. The CDR3 region has the DNA TGTGCCAGCAGCTTAGTGGCTTATAATTCACCCCTCCACTTT. Translating it yields CASSLVAYNSPLHF.